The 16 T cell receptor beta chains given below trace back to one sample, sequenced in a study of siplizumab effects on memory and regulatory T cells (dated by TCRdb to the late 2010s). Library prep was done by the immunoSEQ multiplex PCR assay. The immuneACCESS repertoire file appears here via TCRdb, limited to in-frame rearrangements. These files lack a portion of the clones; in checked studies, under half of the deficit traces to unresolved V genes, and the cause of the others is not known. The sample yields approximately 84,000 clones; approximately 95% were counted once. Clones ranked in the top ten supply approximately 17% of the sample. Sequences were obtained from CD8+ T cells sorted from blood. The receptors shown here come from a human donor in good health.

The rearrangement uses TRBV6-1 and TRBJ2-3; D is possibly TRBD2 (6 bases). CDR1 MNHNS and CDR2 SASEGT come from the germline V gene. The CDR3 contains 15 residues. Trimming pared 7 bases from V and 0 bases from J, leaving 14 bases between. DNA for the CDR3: TGTGCCAGCACATTTAGCGGAGTTAGCACAGATACGCAGTATTTT. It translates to CASTFSGVSTDTQYF.

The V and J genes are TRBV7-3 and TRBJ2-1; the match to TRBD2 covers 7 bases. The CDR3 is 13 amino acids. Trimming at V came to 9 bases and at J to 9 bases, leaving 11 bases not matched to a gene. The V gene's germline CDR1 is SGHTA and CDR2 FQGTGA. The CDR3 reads CASAGERLGEQFF. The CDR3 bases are TGTGCCAGTGCGGGAGAGAGGTTAGGTGAGCAGTTCTTC.

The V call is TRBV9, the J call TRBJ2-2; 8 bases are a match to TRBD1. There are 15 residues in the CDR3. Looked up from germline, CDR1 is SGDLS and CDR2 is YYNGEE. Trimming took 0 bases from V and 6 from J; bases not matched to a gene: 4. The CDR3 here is CASSVGRTGSGELFF. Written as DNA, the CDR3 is TGTGCCAGCAGCGTAGGAAGGACAGGGTCCGGGGAGCTGTTTTTT.

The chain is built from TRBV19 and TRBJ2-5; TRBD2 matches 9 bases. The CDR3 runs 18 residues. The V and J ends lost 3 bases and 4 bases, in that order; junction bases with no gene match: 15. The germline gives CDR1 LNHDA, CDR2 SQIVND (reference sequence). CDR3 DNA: TGTGCCAGTAGTATGCGGGGGATTTTAGCGGGAGTGCGAGAGACCCAGTACTTC. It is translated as CASSMRGILAGVRETQYF.

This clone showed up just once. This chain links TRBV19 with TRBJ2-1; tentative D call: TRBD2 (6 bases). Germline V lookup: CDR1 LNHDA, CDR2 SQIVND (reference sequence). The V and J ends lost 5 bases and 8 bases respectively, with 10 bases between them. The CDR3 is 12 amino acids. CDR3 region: CASSPSGDEQFF. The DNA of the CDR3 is TGTGCCAGTAGTCCGTCGGGGGATGAGCAGTTCTTC.

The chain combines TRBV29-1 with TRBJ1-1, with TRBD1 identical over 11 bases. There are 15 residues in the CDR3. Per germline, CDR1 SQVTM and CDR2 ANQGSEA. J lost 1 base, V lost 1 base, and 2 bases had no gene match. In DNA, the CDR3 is TGCAGCGTTGAAGGGACAGGGGGCGCGAACACTGAAGCTTTCTTT. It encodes CSVEGTGGANTEAFF.

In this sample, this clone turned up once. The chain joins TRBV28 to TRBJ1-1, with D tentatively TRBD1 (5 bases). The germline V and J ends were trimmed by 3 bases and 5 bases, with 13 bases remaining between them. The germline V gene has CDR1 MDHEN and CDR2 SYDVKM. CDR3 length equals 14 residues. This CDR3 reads CASSFRGGVTEAFF. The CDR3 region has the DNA TGTGCCAGCAGTTTCCGCGGAGGGGTTACTGAAGCTTTCTTT.

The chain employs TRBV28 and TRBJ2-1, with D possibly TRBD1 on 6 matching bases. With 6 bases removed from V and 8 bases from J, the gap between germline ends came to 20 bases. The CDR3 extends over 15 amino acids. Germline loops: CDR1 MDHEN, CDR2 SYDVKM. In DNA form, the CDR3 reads TGTGCCAGCAGCCGACCATATAGGACAGCCGATGAGCAGTTCTTC. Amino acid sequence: CASSRPYRTADEQFF.

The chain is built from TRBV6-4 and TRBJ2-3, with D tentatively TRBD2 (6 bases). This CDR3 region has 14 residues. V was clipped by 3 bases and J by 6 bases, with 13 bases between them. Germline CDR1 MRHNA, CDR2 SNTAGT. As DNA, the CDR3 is TGTGCCAGCAGTGAAGGTTTAGCGGCTGATACGCAGTATTTT. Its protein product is CASSEGLAADTQYF.

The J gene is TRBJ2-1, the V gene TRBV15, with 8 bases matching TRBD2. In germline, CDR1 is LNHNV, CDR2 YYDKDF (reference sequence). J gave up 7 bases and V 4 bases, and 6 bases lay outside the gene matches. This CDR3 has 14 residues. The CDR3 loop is CATSTRAGVNEQFF. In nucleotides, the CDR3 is TGTGCCACCAGCACGAGAGCGGGAGTAAATGAGCAGTTCTTC.

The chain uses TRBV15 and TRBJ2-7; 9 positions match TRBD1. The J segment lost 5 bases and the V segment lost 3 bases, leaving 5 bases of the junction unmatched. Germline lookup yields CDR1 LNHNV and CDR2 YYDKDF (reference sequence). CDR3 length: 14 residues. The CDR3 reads CATSSKTGGDEQYF. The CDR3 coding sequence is TGTGCCACCAGCAGTAAGACAGGGGGGGACGAGCAGTACTTC.

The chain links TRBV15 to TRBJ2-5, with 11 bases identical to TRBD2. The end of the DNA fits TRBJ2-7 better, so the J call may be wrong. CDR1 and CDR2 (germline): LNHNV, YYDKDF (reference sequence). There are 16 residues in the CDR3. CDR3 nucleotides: TGTGCCACCAGCAGAGAGGGGACTAGCGGTCCCTACGAGCAGTACTTC. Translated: CATSREGTSGPYEQYF.

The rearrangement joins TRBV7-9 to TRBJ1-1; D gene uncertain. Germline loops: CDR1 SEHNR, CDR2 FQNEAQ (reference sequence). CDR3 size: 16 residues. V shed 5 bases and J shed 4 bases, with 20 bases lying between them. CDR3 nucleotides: TGTGCCAGCAGCCCCCTTTCTGGAACAGATTCCACTGAAGCTTTCTTT. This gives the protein CASSPLSGTDSTEAFF.

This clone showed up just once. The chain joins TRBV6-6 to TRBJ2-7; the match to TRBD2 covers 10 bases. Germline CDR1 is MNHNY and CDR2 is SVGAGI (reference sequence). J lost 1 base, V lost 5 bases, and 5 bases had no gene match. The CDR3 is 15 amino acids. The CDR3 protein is CASSILAGLSYEQYF. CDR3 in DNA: TGTGCCAGCAGTATACTAGCGGGACTTTCCTACGAGCAGTACTTC.

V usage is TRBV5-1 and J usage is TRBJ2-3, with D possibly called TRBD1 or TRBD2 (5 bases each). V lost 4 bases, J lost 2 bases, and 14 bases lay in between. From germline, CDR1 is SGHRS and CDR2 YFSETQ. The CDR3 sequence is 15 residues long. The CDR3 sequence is CASSVRDVITDTQYF. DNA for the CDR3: TGCGCCAGCAGCGTCCGGGACGTTATCACAGATACGCAGTATTTT.

The CDR3 DNA follows: TGCAGCGTTGAAGGGGACAGAAGTAGCGGGAGACCCGATACGCAGTATTTT. This codes for CSVEGDRSSGRPDTQYF. V gene TRBV29-1 combines with J gene TRBJ2-3, with 9 bases lining up with TRBD2. The CDR3 spans 17 residues. Germline V gives CDR1 SQVTM, CDR2 ANQGSEA. Trimming removed 1 base from V and 6 bases from J; junction bases left unmatched: 14.